These 32 T cell receptor beta chains came from one sample sequenced in a study of vaccination and CD4 T cells after COVID-19. Once obtained from cultured CD4+ T cells, the DNA was sequenced using the Oncomine TCR Beta short-read assay. TCRdb re-called the PCR reads through MiXCR, storing one row per CDR3 protein. The data show roughly 20,000 distinct CDR3 sequences, around 50% seen once. These receptors have no known antigen. Treatment noted: approximately 11-day PBMC culture with coronavirus spike peptide pools or control peptides (ViraFEST assay). The material sequenced was CD4+ T cells from blood, cultured in vitro. The receptors stem from a human donor who had recovered from COVID-19.

The V gene is TRBV12-3 or TRBV12-4, the J gene TRBJ2-7; 13 positions agree with TRBD2. Germline trimming cut 6 bases from V and 4 bases from J; bases unmatched to any gene: 9. The CDR3 is made up of 16 amino acids. The CDR3 reads CASRPNPGLAGYEQYF. The CDR3 DNA reads TGTGCCAGCAGGCCCAACCCGGGACTAGCGGGGTACGAGCAGTACTTC.

In DNA form, the CDR3 reads TGCAGTGCTAGAGGTCATACAGGGTTGAATCAGCCCCAGCATTTT. As protein: CSARGHTGLNQPQHF. The chain recombines TRBV20-1 with TRBJ1-5; tentatively, D is TRBD1 (6 bases). Germline V CDR1 and CDR2: DFQATT, SNEGSKA (reference sequence). This CDR3 has 15 amino acids. Trimming pared 1 base from V and 4 bases from J, leaving 14 bases between.

The chain joins TRBV14 to TRBJ2-3; D uncertain. Trimming removed 5 bases at V and 5 bases at J, with 8 bases between. Germline values: CDR1 SGHDN, CDR2 FVKESK. The CDR3 loop spans 12 amino acids. CDR3 sequence reads: CASSAAGDTQYF. CDR3 bases: TGTGCCAGCAGCGCCGCTGGAGATACGCAGTATTTT.

The chain combines TRBV18 with TRBJ1-2; a possible D gene is TRBD1 (6 bases). This CDR3 is 16 amino acids long. V was trimmed by 6 bases and J by 2 bases, leaving 19 bases between them. Germline V gene data show CDR1 as KGHSH and CDR2 as LQKENI. The CDR3 spells CASSPQTGHTNYGYTF. The CDR3 region has the DNA TGTGCCAGCTCCCCGCAGACAGGTCACACGAACTATGGCTACACCTTC.

This chain joins TRBV7-9 and TRBJ1-5; no clear D gene. The CDR3 is 16 residues long. V dropped 5 bases and J dropped 2 bases, with 16 bases sitting between them. Germline-derived CDR1 and CDR2 are SEHNR and FQNEAQ (reference sequence). The CDR3 spells CASSNSGGYGNQPQHF. In DNA form, the CDR3 reads TGTGCCAGCAGCAATAGTGGAGGGTATGGCAATCAGCCCCAGCATTTT.

The chain couples TRBV15 to TRBJ2-3; the D gene is possibly TRBD1 (6 bases). Per germline, CDR1 LNHNV and CDR2 YYDKDF (reference sequence). V was trimmed by 0 bases and J by 1 base, leaving 17 bases between them. The CDR3 covers 18 residues. The CDR3 spells CATSRDGGGRAGTDTQYF. DNA for the CDR3: TGTGCCACCAGCAGAGATGGGGGCGGGCGGGCCGGCACAGATACGCAGTATTTT.

The sample holds a few counts of this clonotype. The chain is built from TRBV6-1 and TRBJ2-7, with 11 bases lining up with TRBD2. The CDR3 has 17 residues. From germline, CDR1 is MNHNS and CDR2 SASEGT. V was pared by 5 bases and J by 1 base, with 10 bases of the junction left unmatched. CDR3 coding DNA: TGTGCCAGCAGTCCCAGGGGGCGACTAGCGGGGTCCTACGAGCAGTACTTC. Its translation is CASSPRGRLAGSYEQYF.

This clonotype was detected only a few times. The genes are TRBV6-5 and TRBJ1-5, with 8 positions matching TRBD1. This CDR3 is built from 15 residues. CDR1 is MNHEY, CDR2 SVGAGI, per germline. Trimming at V came to 2 bases and at J to 5 bases, leaving 5 bases not matched to a gene. The CDR3 DNA is TGTGCCAGCAGTTACGGCGACAGGGGCCATCAGCCCCAGCATTTT. Translation gives CASSYGDRGHQPQHF.

The J gene is TRBJ2-7, the V gene TRBV19; TRBD1 agrees at 9 bases. The germline CDR1 and CDR2 sequences are LNHDA and SQIVND (reference sequence). This CDR3 has 15 residues. V was pared by 1 base and J by 7 bases, with 8 bases of the junction left unmatched. For the CDR3, the DNA is TGTGCCAGTAGTATAGCAGTACAGGGGGCGCGGGAGCAGTACTTC. This codes for CASSIAVQGAREQYF.

This chain links TRBV11-2 with TRBJ1-1; D not certain. The CDR3 is made up of 16 amino acids. The germline V and J ends were trimmed by 0 bases and 0 bases, with 11 bases remaining between them. Germline-derived CDR1 and CDR2 are SGHAT and FQNNGV. CDR3 coding DNA: TGTGCCAGCAGCTTAGATCTCCCATCGATGAACACTGAAGCTTTCTTT. It codes for CASSLDLPSMNTEAFF. Full variable domain (rest looked up from reference TRBV11-2 and TRBJ1-1): EAGVAQSPRYKIIEKRQSVAFWCNPISGHATLYWYQQILGQGPKLLIQFQNNGVVDDSQLPKDRFSAERLKGVDSTLKIQPAKLEDSAVYLCASSLDLPSMNTEAFFGQGTRLTVV.

V usage is TRBV20-1 and J usage is TRBJ2-1, with 8 nucleotides matching TRBD2. Germline loops: CDR1 DFQATT, CDR2 SNEGSKA (reference sequence). Trimming cost V 3 bases and J 3 bases; bases outside gene matches: 16. This CDR3 region has 18 residues. The CDR3: CSARIGRGTLRGYNEQFF. The CDR3 DNA is TGCAGTGCTAGGATCGGGAGGGGGACTTTGCGGGGCTACAATGAGCAGTTCTTC.

The CDR3 protein is CASSKKPRDTQYF. The CDR3 DNA is TGTGCCAGCAGCAAAAAACCTAGGGATACGCAGTATTTT. The chain is built from TRBV7-9 and TRBJ2-3; D uncertain. The CDR3 contains 13 residues. The germline V and J ends were trimmed by 5 bases and 6 bases, with 12 bases remaining between them. The germline CDR1 and CDR2 sequences are SEHNR and FQNEAQ (reference sequence).

The gene calls are TRBV25-1 and TRBJ2-1; perhaps TRBD1 as D (6 bases). The germline V gene has CDR1 MGHDK and CDR2 SYGVNS. V was trimmed by 6 bases and J by 1 base, leaving 16 bases between them. The CDR3 totals 16 residues. The CDR3 DNA reads TGTGCCAGCAGGGGGGCCACGGGTAGGTCCTACAATGAGCAGTTCTTC. This sequence encodes CASRGATGRSYNEQFF.

The rearrangement links TRBV27 to TRBJ2-7, with 13 bases lining up with TRBD2. The CDR3 is 16 amino acids. The germline V gene has CDR1 MNHEY and CDR2 SMNVEV (reference sequence). The J segment lost 2 bases and the V segment lost 6 bases, leaving 7 bases of the junction unmatched. The CDR3 here is CASRPGLAGEPYEQYF. The CDR3 DNA reads as TGTGCCAGCAGACCTGGACTAGCGGGGGAACCCTACGAGCAGTACTTC.

In DNA, the CDR3 is TGTGCCAGCAGTTTATCGGGCGGGCTCCCCTACGAGCAGTACTTC. It encodes CASSLSGGLPYEQYF. V gene TRBV27 combines with J gene TRBJ2-7; possibly TRBD2 for D (5 bases). The germline V gene has CDR1 MNHEY and CDR2 SMNVEV (reference sequence). V lost 0 bases, J lost 2 bases, and 11 bases lay in between. The CDR3 totals 15 residues.

The chain couples TRBV2 to TRBJ2-7; D not certain. The CDR3 consists of 12 residues. Germline loops: CDR1 SNHLY, CDR2 FYNNEI. Between the trimmed V and J ends, which lost 7 bases and 3 bases, there was a span of 10 bases. The CDR3 spells CASTAGLYEQYF. In DNA, the CDR3 is TGTGCCAGCACTGCAGGCCTCTACGAGCAGTACTTC.

This rearrangement joins TRBV2 to TRBJ1-2, with 9 nucleotides matching TRBD1. This CDR3 is built from 12 residues. V dropped 6 bases and J dropped 4; count of bases not matched to a gene: 0. Germline values: CDR1 SNHLY, CDR2 FYNNEI. DNA for the CDR3: TGTGCCAGCAGGGACAGGGGCTATGGCTACACCTTC. Translating gives CASRDRGYGYTF.

This clonotype was observed a few times. V and J are TRBV6-1 and TRBJ1-5, with D unclear. V was cut by 7 bases and J by 7 bases, with 11 bases left in between. Germline CDR1 and CDR2: MNHNS and SASEGT. The CDR3 is 12 amino acids. Written as DNA, the CDR3 is TGTGCCAGCAACCAGGACGGACAGCCCCAGCATTTT. Encoded protein: CASNQDGQPQHF.

The genes are TRBV11-3 and TRBJ2-7, with D unresolved. V was shortened by 5 bases and J by 2 bases, with 10 bases between the two germline ends. The CDR3 covers 13 residues. Germline CDR1 reads SGHNT; CDR2 reads YENEEA. The CDR3 loop is CASSGPPPYEQYF. The CDR3 nucleotides are TGTGCCAGCAGCGGGCCACCTCCCTACGAGCAGTACTTC.

This chain links TRBV20-1 with TRBJ2-5; 9 bases match TRBD2. The junction had 9 bases not matched to a gene; V was cut back by 0 bases and J by 4 bases. CDR1 DFQATT and CDR2 SNEGSKA come from the germline V gene (reference sequence). The CDR3 is 16 amino acids. CDR3 nucleotides: TGCAGTGCTAGAGATAGGCTAGCGGGAAGCCGAGAGACCCAGTACTTC. As protein: CSARDRLAGSRETQYF.

This clonotype was picked up a small number of times. V gene TRBV28 combines with J gene TRBJ1-5; no clear D gene. This CDR3 has 15 amino acids. Germline-derived CDR1 and CDR2 are MDHEN and SYDVKM. V dropped 3 bases and J dropped 0 bases, with 9 bases sitting between them. CDR3 bases: TGTGCCAGCAGTTTGCCTGACCATAGCAATCAGCCCCAGCATTTT. It encodes CASSLPDHSNQPQHF.

The rearrangement uses TRBV20-1 and TRBJ2-7; no reliable D call. The CDR3 has 15 residues. The V end lost 2 bases, the J end lost 3 bases, and 17 bases lay between the germline ends. Germline V CDR1 and CDR2: DFQATT, SNEGSKA (reference sequence). The CDR3 DNA is TGCAGTGCTAGATTAGTCCGGGCATTGTTCTACGAGCAGTACTTC. The encoded protein is CSARLVRALFYEQYF.

In its sample, this clonotype was seen once. The chain is built from TRBV10-3 and TRBJ2-3; D gene unclear. There are 12 residues in the CDR3. Germline-derived CDR1 and CDR2 are ENHRY and SYGVKD. Trimming took 3 bases from V and 3 from J, leaving 4 bases between them. The CDR3 region is CAISDPTDTQYF. For the CDR3, the DNA is TGTGCCATCAGTGACCCGACAGATACGCAGTATTTT.

The V call is TRBV6-2 or TRBV6-3, the J call TRBJ2-3; TRBD2 matches at 15 bases. After removal of 2 bases from V and 6 bases from J, the junction contained 9 bases not matched to a gene. The CDR3 extends over 18 amino acids. Germline assignment: CDR1 MNHEY and CDR2 SVGEGT. CDR3 coding DNA: TGTGCCAGCAGTTACCCCTCCGGACTAGCGGGGGGGAGGGATACGCAGTATTTT. It codes for CASSYPSGLAGGRDTQYF.

The chain recombines TRBV11-2 with TRBJ1-5; D is undetermined. Per the germline V gene, CDR1 is SGHAT and CDR2 is FQNNGV. V was clipped by 1 base and J by 3 bases, with 4 bases between them. There are 13 residues in the CDR3. The CDR3 region has the DNA TGTGCCAGCAGCTTAGGCCTCAATCAGCCCCAGCATTTT. It specifies CASSLGLNQPQHF.

The genes are TRBV18 and TRBJ1-2, with D hard to call. This CDR3 is 14 amino acids long. Germline V lookup: CDR1 KGHSH, CDR2 LQKENI. Trimming left V 3 bases short and J 4 bases short, with 12 bases between. The CDR3 loop is CASSPDGPLYGYTF. Here the CDR3 DNA reads TGTGCCAGCTCACCTGACGGACCTCTCTATGGCTACACCTTC.

This clonotype turned up a few times. The CDR3 sequence: CASSSLGYHGYTF. The DNA of the CDR3 is TGTGCCAGTAGTTCGCTGGGATACCATGGCTACACCTTC. The rearrangement joins TRBV19 to TRBJ1-2; D gene unclear. Germline loops: CDR1 LNHDA, CDR2 SQIVND (reference sequence). The V end lost 5 bases, the J end lost 6 bases, and 13 bases lay between the germline ends. The CDR3 extends over 13 amino acids.

This clonotype appeared a single time. This chain joins TRBV20-1 and TRBJ1-2; D is uncertain. Germline assignment: CDR1 DFQATT and CDR2 SNEGSKA (reference sequence). Trimming left V 0 bases short and J 5 bases short, with 10 bases between. The CDR3 consists of 13 residues. The CDR3 reads CSARDPATYGYTF. CDR3 nucleotide sequence: TGCAGTGCTAGAGATCCCGCCACTTATGGCTACACCTTC.

This clonotype was counted a few times. This chain uses TRBV30 with TRBJ2-5, with a tentative D call TRBD2 (6 bases). The CDR3 contains 15 residues. Trimming took 3 bases from V and 0 from J, leaving 14 bases between them. Germline V gene lookup returns CDR1 GTSNPN and CDR2 SVGIG (reference sequence). As DNA, the CDR3 is TGTGCCTGGAGCGGATTCGGCGGGAACCAAGAGACCCAGTACTTC. Protein product: CAWSGFGGNQETQYF. Drawing the rest from reference TRBV30 and TRBJ2-5, the complete variable domain is SQTIHQWPATLVQPVGSPLSLECTVEGTSNPNLYWYRQAAGRGLQLLFYSVGIGQISSEVPQNLSASRPQDRQFILSSKKLLLSDSGFYLCAWSGFGGNQETQYFGPGTRLLVL.

Regarding this clonotype: Relative to the germline gene, one junction end is altered; a read error may explain this. The genes are TRBV11-1 and TRBJ1-2; 7 nucleotides align to TRBD1. Germline V gene data show CDR1 as SGHAT and CDR2 as FQDESV (reference sequence). The CDR3 has 14 amino acids. The CDR3 nucleotides read TGCGCCAGCAGCATAAGGGGGCGCGACTATGGCTACACCTTC. Protein sequence: CASSIRGRDYGYTF.

The chain has TRBV5-1 and TRBJ2-1; D possibly corresponds to TRBD2 (5 bases). The CDR3 is made up of 14 amino acids. The germline CDR1 and CDR2 sequences are SGHRS and YFSETQ. V lost 1 base and J 9 bases, leaving 14 bases between the germline ends. CDR3 in amino acids: CASSLSLGLVEQFF. CDR3 DNA: TGCGCCAGCAGCTTGTCACTAGGGTTGGTTGAGCAGTTCTTC.

This clonotype was picked up one time. The chain uses TRBV4-3 and TRBJ2-4, with TRBD2 as a possible D gene (7 bases). Germline CDR1 reads LGHNA; CDR2 reads YSLEER. V was clipped by 0 bases and J by 8 bases, with 11 bases between them. CDR3 length: 14 amino acids. The CDR3: CASSQEGGPYIQYF. In DNA form, the CDR3 reads TGCGCCAGCAGCCAAGAGGGGGGGCCATACATTCAGTACTTC.